Listed below are T cell receptor beta chains from one sample, sequenced in a study of cytomegalovirus exposure and HLA in healthy donors. Libraries were prepared by immunoSEQ multiplex PCR; TCRdb keeps only in-frame clonotypes and omits some of them. The profile covers about 160,000 clones, with 65% to 70% appearing a single time and 4% to 5.5% taken by the ten largest. Material for sequencing was PBMCs. Receptors were obtained from a young woman in good health and CMV-seropositive. Each CDR3 is given with its conserved first and last residue. D genes are given only for firm matches. For some rows the clone size is stated as once, few or many, or as a class when expanded; others skip it.

len	d_gene	abundance	v_gene	j_gene	CDR3aa	CDR3nt
16	TRBD2	few	TRBV28	TRBJ2-7	CASTPSGTRVSYEQYF	TGTGCCAGCACTCCTTCGGGGACTAGGGTTTCCTACGAGCAGTACTTC
13	-	-	TRBV18	TRBJ1-1	CASSPSLNTEAFF	TGTGCCAGCTCACCATCATTGAACACTGAAGCTTTCTTT
15	-	-	TRBV7-8	TRBJ2-3	CASILGGIETDTQYF	TGTGCCAGCATTCTAGGGGGTATTGAGACAGATACGCAGTATTTT
15	-	few	TRBV14	TRBJ2-1	CASSHRIKAFTEQFF	TGTGCCAGCAGCCACCGAATCAAAGCTTTTACCGAGCAGTTCTTC
16	-	-	TRBV27	TRBJ1-4	CASSLVPPGAGEKLFF	TGTGCCAGCAGTTTAGTCCCCCCAGGAGCGGGTGAAAAACTGTTTTTT
14	-	few	TRBV5-4	TRBJ1-2	CASGPWGRSYGYTF	TGTGCCAGCGGACCGTGGGGGCGGTCTTATGGCTACACCTTC
13	-	few	TRBV13	TRBJ2-1	CARRPATQGEQFF	TGTGCCAGACGACCAGCCACCCAGGGTGAGCAGTTCTTC
19	TRBD2	-	TRBV2	TRBJ2-1	CASYNLVGASGSSYNEQFF	TGTGCCAGCTACAATTTAGTCGGGGCTAGCGGGAGCTCCTACAATGAGCAGTTCTTC
13	TRBD1	-	TRBV9	TRBJ1-1	CASSPRTGLEAFF	TGTGCCAGCAGCCCCCGGACAGGTCTGGAAGCTTTCTTT
14	TRBD1	-	TRBV10-3	TRBJ2-2	CAISGGTGTGELFF	TGTGCCATCTCAGGAGGGACAGGGACCGGGGAGCTGTTTTTT
14	-	-	TRBV18	TRBJ2-7	CASSQILQGNEQYF	TGTGCCAGCTCACAGATACTACAGGGCAACGAGCAGTACTTC
15	-	few	TRBV12-2	TRBJ2-7	CASRLDRFKEYEQYF	TGTGCAAGTCGCTTAGATCGTTTTAAGGAGTACGAGCAGTACTTC
14	TRBD2	-	TRBV28	TRBJ2-1	CASKKFTSGREQFF	TGTGCCAGCAAAAAGTTTACTAGCGGGAGGGAGCAGTTCTTC
14	-	once	TRBV5-4	TRBJ2-4	CASSTGESKNIQYF	TGTGCCAGCAGCACGGGGGAATCCAAAAACATTCAGTACTTC
18	-	-	TRBV10-3	TRBJ2-1	CAISESTYLQGIHNEQFF	TGTGCCATCAGTGAGTCGACATACCTACAGGGCATCCACAATGAGCAGTTCTTC
12	TRBD1	-	TRBV30	TRBJ2-7	CAARDSSYEQYF	TGTGCCGCCCGGGACAGCTCCTACGAGCAGTACTTC
14	-	-	TRBV4-2	TRBJ2-7	CASSLTSSSYEQYF	TGTGCCAGCAGCCTAACCAGTTCCTCCTACGAGCAGTACTTC
13	-	-	TRBV5-1	TRBJ2-5	CASSPNSEETQYF	TGCGCCAGCAGCCCGAACAGTGAAGAGACCCAGTACTTC
15	-	-	TRBV11-2	TRBJ1-1	CASSSLSRQNTEAFF	TGTGCCAGCAGCTCTCTCTCCCGACAGAACACTGAAGCTTTCTTT
14	-	-	TRBV28	TRBJ1-2	CASSFPGQNYGYTF	TGTGCCAGCAGTTTCCCGGGACAAAACTATGGCTACACCTTC
19	TRBD2	-	TRBV5-4	TRBJ2-7	CASSLEVGLAPRSSYEQYF	TGTGCCAGCAGCTTGGAGGTGGGACTAGCGCCCAGGAGCTCCTACGAGCAGTACTTC
18	TRBD1	-	TRBV5-4	TRBJ2-6	CASSLEWGKLGQDNVLTF	TGTGCCAGCAGCTTGGAATGGGGTAAATTGGGACAGGATAACGTCCTGACTTTC
14	-	-	TRBV11-3	TRBJ1-1	CASSSQGLGTEAFF	TGTGCCAGCAGCTCACAGGGTTTGGGCACTGAAGCTTTCTTT
15	-	few	TRBV5-1	TRBJ1-1	CASSLEDGGFTEAFF	TGCGCCAGCAGCTTGGAAGACGGAGGCTTTACTGAAGCTTTCTTT
13	TRBD1	few	TRBV6-1	TRBJ2-7	CASTWDSAYEQYF	TGTGCCAGCACTTGGGACAGCGCTTACGAGCAGTACTTC
18	TRBD2	-	TRBV5-8	TRBJ2-3	CASSFHWRTSGRTDTQYF	TGTGCCAGCAGCTTCCATTGGCGGACTAGCGGACGCACAGATACGCAGTATTTT
14	-	-	TRBV30	TRBJ1-4	CAWSVPGVGEKLFF	TGTGCCTGGAGTGTACCAGGGGTGGGTGAAAAACTGTTTTTT
15	-	-	TRBV11-3	TRBJ2-1	CASRRQIILYNEQFF	TGTGCCAGCAGGCGACAGATTATTCTTTACAATGAGCAGTTCTTC
14	TRBD1	-	TRBV7-9	TRBJ1-1	CASSLGQGNTEAFF	TGTGCCAGCAGCCTGGGACAGGGGAACACTGAAGCTTTCTTT
13	-	few	TRBV29-1	TRBJ2-3	CSVDRKAGDTQYF	TGCAGCGTTGATAGGAAGGCGGGGGATACGCAGTATTTT
14	-	-	TRBV7-9	TRBJ2-7	CASSQRDSPDEQYF	TGTGCCAGCAGCCAAAGGGACTCCCCGGACGAGCAGTACTTC
15	-	-	TRBV30	TRBJ1-1	CAWSGHLGGQGEAFF	TGTGCCTGGAGTGGTCATTTGGGGGGGCAAGGTGAAGCTTTCTTT
15	TRBD1	few	TRBV6-1	TRBJ1-6	CASSWDSRSNSPLHF	TGTGCCAGCAGTTGGGACAGCCGAAGTAATTCACCCCTCCACTTT
16	TRBD2	-	TRBV9	TRBJ2-2	CASSVGLAGGTGELFF	TGTGCCAGCAGCGTAGGACTAGCGGGGGGAACCGGGGAGCTGTTTTTT
14	-	-	TRBV6-5	TRBJ1-4	CASSRTVISEKLFF	TGTGCCAGCAGTAGGACAGTAATATCGGAAAAACTGTTTTTT
12	-	once	TRBV6-6	TRBJ2-5	CASLGRPETQYF	TGTGCCAGCTTGGGCAGGCCAGAGACCCAGTACTTC
15	-	-	TRBV6-1	TRBJ1-5	CASSVLLNRDQPQHF	TGTGCCAGCAGTGTACTTCTCAACAGGGATCAGCCCCAGCATTTT
16	-	once	TRBV6-5	TRBJ1-3	CASSYSQVDSGNTIYF	TGTGCCAGCAGTTACTCCCAGGTCGACTCTGGAAACACCATATATTTT
15	-	-	TRBV19	TRBJ1-5	CASSIGSRASQPQHF	TGTGCCAGTAGTATAGGGAGCAGGGCGTCACAGCCCCAGCATTTT
14	-	-	TRBV12-5	TRBJ2-7	CASGSPRRDHEQYF	TGTGCTAGTGGTTCCCCCCGGCGGGATCACGAGCAGTACTTC
15	-	-	TRBV7-3	TRBJ2-3	CASSPGQFSTDTQYF	TGTGCCAGCAGCCCTGGACAGTTCAGCACAGATACGCAGTATTTT
15	-	-	TRBV6-5	TRBJ1-4	CASRKRGGGNEKLFF	TGTGCCAGCAGGAAGAGGGGAGGGGGAAATGAAAAACTGTTTTTT
14	-	-	TRBV27	TRBJ2-3	CASSLGQPADTQYF	TGTGCCAGCAGTTTAGGACAGCCCGCAGATACGCAGTATTTT
13	-	-	TRBV30	TRBJ1-2	CAWSPGSLAGYTF	TGTGCCTGGAGTCCCGGGTCACTAGCCGGCTACACCTTC
16	TRBD1	-	TRBV6-5	TRBJ1-1	CASSYGTGAGGTEAFF	TGTGCCAGCAGTTACGGGACAGGGGCCGGTGGGACTGAAGCTTTCTTT
13	TRBD2	-	TRBV7-2	TRBJ2-5	CASAAGDGETQYF	TGTGCCAGCGCCGCGGGGGACGGCGAGACCCAGTACTTC
15	-	-	TRBV6-1	TRBJ1-6	CASSETNSQNSPLHF	TGTGCCAGCAGTGAAACTAATTCCCAAAATTCACCCCTCCACTTT
16	TRBD1	-	TRBV7-9	TRBJ2-3	CASSPYRDRVEDTQYF	TGTGCCAGCAGCCCCTACCGGGACAGGGTGGAGGATACGCAGTATTTT
13	-	-	TRBV29-1	TRBJ2-1	CSVNGQSVNEQFF	TGCAGCGTTAATGGACAGTCGGTCAATGAGCAGTTCTTC
16	TRBD1	-	TRBV7-2	TRBJ2-2	CASSLVGQGRAGELFF	TGTGCCAGCAGCTTAGTGGGACAGGGGCGAGCCGGGGAGCTGTTTTTT
13	-	-	TRBV6-1	TRBJ1-2	CASKRVRTDGYTF	TGTGCCAGCAAGAGGGTACGCACGGATGGCTACACCTTC
12	-	-	TRBV4-1	TRBJ2-4	CASSPPGNIQYF	TGCGCCAGCAGCCCCCCCGGGAACATTCAGTACTTC
15	-	-	TRBV6-6	TRBJ2-2	CASSLTETPTGELFF	TGTGCCAGCAGTCTAACCGAAACCCCCACCGGGGAGCTGTTTTTT
14	TRBD1	-	TRBV28	TRBJ2-7	CASSWDRGLGEQYF	TGTGCCAGCAGTTGGGACAGGGGATTGGGCGAGCAGTACTTC
14	TRBD1	-	TRBV5-1	TRBJ1-1	CASSAQGLNTEAFF	TGCGCCAGCAGCGCACAGGGGTTGAACACTGAAGCTTTCTTT
14	-	few	TRBV7-8	TRBJ1-4	CASSFSRVREKLFF	TGTGCCAGCAGCTTCTCCAGGGTACGAGAAAAACTGTTTTTT
15	TRBD2	few	TRBV6-1	TRBJ2-7	CASRRGTTSSYEQYF	TGTGCCAGCAGGCGGGGGACCACTTCCTCCTACGAGCAGTACTTC
13	TRBD1	-	TRBV19	TRBJ1-1	CATKGQINTEAFF	TGTGCCACTAAGGGACAGATAAACACTGAAGCTTTCTTT
14	-	-	TRBV6-5	TRBJ2-7	CASSPFHRVYEQYF	TGTGCCAGCAGTCCCTTCCACAGGGTGTACGAGCAGTACTTC